A selection of T cell receptor beta chains follows, all from one sample in a study of T-cell reconstitution after alpha-beta-depleted transplantation in children. TCRdb passed the PCR reads through MiXCR, listing each CDR3 protein once. Among approximately 490,000 distinct CDR3 sequences, approximately 12% were seen once, and the ten largest hold about 5.6%. Source: PBMCs from the stem cell graft donor, taken from the stem cell graft. These receptors all come from a human donor who donated a stem cell graft to a child with combined immunodeficiency. Both conserved end residues are part of each CDR3.

TRBV12-3/TRBV12-4	TRBJ2-7	CASSLVQGAEQYF
TRBV29-1	TRBJ2-7	CSVDGLAENSYEQYF
TRBV12-3/TRBV12-4	TRBJ1-5	CASSRGLTQHF
TRBV5-6	TRBJ1-5	CASRGDRGASNQPQHF
TRBV10-2	TRBJ2-3	CASRASGGLDTQYF
TRBV3-1	TRBJ2-1	CASSQESVYNEQFF
TRBV5-6	TRBJ2-2	CASSLGNANTGELFF
TRBV12-3/TRBV12-4	TRBJ2-1	CASSPSGGGQFF
TRBV20-1	TRBJ2-1	CSARGPKGSSYNEQFF
TRBV7-2	TRBJ1-2	CASSLIGGEDGYTF
TRBV6-2/TRBV6-3	TRBJ1-5	CASSYDGEGNSLRSNQPQHF
TRBV5-1	TRBJ1-3	CASQETGQFGNTIYF
TRBV12-3/TRBV12-4	TRBJ1-1	CASSFDLRTEAFF
TRBV12-3/TRBV12-4	TRBJ2-7	CASSFLSGGGRTEWEQYF
TRBV6-5	TRBJ2-1	CASSYSGGLLVFF
TRBV9	TRBJ2-3	CASSVFLRGISDTQYF